This T cell receptor (beta chain) was sequenced during a study of metastatic and nonmetastatic thyroid tumors (dated by TCRdb to about 2020). The study in broad terms: Repertoires were compared across peripheral blood and tumor or nodule tissue samples from malignant and benign thyroid patients.

A few counts support this clone. Which antigen it targets is not known. Base qualities are not at hand, and no much larger clone is one base apart. The full study reports these points: TCR beta diversity was reported as significantly higher in malignant tumors than in benign nodules, in both blood and tumor samples.

The method behind the library was PCR. The reads were generated on an Illumina HiSeq 4000. High-throughput sequencing was used to profile the CDR3 region of the TCR beta-chain in every patient. On the study's bioinformatics: The researchers built a classifier to tell apart papillary thyroid cancer patients with distant metastasis, based on CDR3 differences among clinicopathological groups. To measure repertoire diversity the researchers used the Shannon index, while the Morisita-Horn index served to gauge how similar the tumor and blood repertoires were. TCRdb applied fastp at Q25 and MiXCR to the public reads, then kept only in-frame beta chains. TCRdb's processing, not the authors' own work, is the source of the V and J calls. For this sample the table gives 65,000 to 70,000 clones, of which 13% to 15% were detected only once. The ten largest clones add up to approximately 7% of the sample. CDR3 length: 17 amino acids, cysteine to phenylalanine. The CDR3 DNA has 51 bases and is translated from base 1. The germline V gene yields SGHDT for CDR1 and YYEEEE for CDR2. V ends up 3 bases short and J 7 bases short, with an unmatched junction base count of 17.

No treatment had been received by any patient before thyroid surgery. The study retrospectively analysed patient clinical samples collected from the early 2010s to the late 2010s using T-cell receptor beta sequencing. The rearranged chain carries TRBV5-6 and TRBJ1-1; TRBD1 aligns with 8 central bases. This clonotype originated in a male donor with papillary thyroid cancer or a benign thyroid nodule (not recorded which). Some clones in this sample may be carry-over from other donors' samples. Sequenced sample: blood. The CDR3 region reads CASSSPTGVPLEGEAFF. In nucleotide form, the sequence is TGTGCCAGCAGCTCGCCGACAGGGGTCCCTTTAGAAGGTGAAGCTTTCTTT. Where the CDR3 stops, the reference TRBV5-6 and TRBJ1-1 genes take over; the full variable domain is DAGVTQSPTHLIKTRGQQVTLRCSPKSGHDTVSWYQQALGQGPQFIFQYYEEEERQRGNFPDRFSGHQFPNYSSELNVNALLLGDSALYLCASSSPTGVPLEGEAFFGQGTRLTVV.